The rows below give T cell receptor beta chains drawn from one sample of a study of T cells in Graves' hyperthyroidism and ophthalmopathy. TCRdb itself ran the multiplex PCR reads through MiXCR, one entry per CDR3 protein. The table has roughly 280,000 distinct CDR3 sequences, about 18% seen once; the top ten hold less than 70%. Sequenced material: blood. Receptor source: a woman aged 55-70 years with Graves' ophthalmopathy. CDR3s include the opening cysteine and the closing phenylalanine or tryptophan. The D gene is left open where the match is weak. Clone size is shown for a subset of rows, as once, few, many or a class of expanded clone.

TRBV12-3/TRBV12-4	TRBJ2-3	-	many	TGTGCCAGCAGTTTAGAGACAGACCCAGATACGCAGTATTTT	CASSLETDPDTQYF
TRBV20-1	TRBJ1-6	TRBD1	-	TGCAGTGCTCATTTGGGACAGCCTTATAATTCACCCCTCCACTTT	CSAHLGQPYNSPLHF
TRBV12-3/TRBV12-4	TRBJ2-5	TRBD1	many	TGTGCCAGCAACCAGAGGGACACAGGGGACGGGACCCAGTACTTC	CASNQRDTGDGTQYF
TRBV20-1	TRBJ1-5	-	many	TGCAGTGCTAGAGAAGGGAATAGCAATCAGCCCCAGCATTTT	CSAREGNSNQPQHF
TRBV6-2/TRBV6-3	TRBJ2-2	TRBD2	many	TGTGCCAGCAGTTACTCGACTAGCGGGGTCCTCAACACCGGGGAGCTGTTTTTT	CASSYSTSGVLNTGELFF
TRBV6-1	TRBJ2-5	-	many	TGTGCCAGCTCTACAGGGGGGGGAATACAGGAGACCCAGTACTTC	CASSTGGGIQETQYF
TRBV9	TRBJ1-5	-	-	TGTGCCAGCAGCGTGGGACAAGAGAATCAGCCCCAGCATTTT	CASSVGQENQPQHF
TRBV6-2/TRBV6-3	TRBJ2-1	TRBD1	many	TGTGCCAGCAGCTCAAGCAAAACTACCGGGACAGGGGACAATGAGCAGTTCTTC	CASSSSKTTGTGDNEQFF
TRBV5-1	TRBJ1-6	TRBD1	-	TGCGCCAGCAGCTCCGGACAGGGCAATTCACCCCTCCACTTT	CASSSGQGNSPLHF
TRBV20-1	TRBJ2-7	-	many	TGCAGTGCTCGCAGGGGGGCCTTAGAGAAGCAGTACTTC	CSARRGALEKQYF
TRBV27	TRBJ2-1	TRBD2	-	TGTGCCAGCAGTTTACGGGCGGGAGAAGGCAATGAGCAGTTCTTC	CASSLRAGEGNEQFF
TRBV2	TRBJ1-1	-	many	TGTGCCAGCAGCGACCGACAGGCTGCGAACACTGAAGCTTTCTTT	CASSDRQAANTEAFF
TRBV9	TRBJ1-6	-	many	TGTGCCAGCAGCGTAGGAGGAGTGGAGGAGTCACCCCTCCACTTT	CASSVGGVEESPLHF
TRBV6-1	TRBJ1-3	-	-	TGTGCCAGCAGTGAACCGGGGATTTCCAGTGGAAACACCATATATTTT	CASSEPGISSGNTIYF
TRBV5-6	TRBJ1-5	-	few	TGTGCCAGCAGCTTGGGCAGGGCCTACAATCAGCCCCAGCATTTT	CASSLGRAYNQPQHF
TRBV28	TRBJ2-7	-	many	TGTGCCAGCAGGCTCGCTCCCCCGGGGAGCTACGAGCAGTACTTC	CASRLAPPGSYEQYF
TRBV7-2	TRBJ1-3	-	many	TGTGCCGTCTCTGGGGGGACGGTGAGCTCTGGAAACACCATATATTTT	CAVSGGTVSSGNTIYF
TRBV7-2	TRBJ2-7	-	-	TGTGCCAGCAGCTTGAACCAACACTACGAGCAGTACTTC	CASSLNQHYEQYF
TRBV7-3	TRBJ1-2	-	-	TGTGCCAGCAGCTTAAATAAGGCAGGGTTCTATGGCTACACCTTC	CASSLNKAGFYGYTF
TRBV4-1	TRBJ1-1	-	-	TGCGCCAGCAGCCAGGGGGCTTGGGGACGGACACAGACTGAAGCTTTCTTT	CASSQGAWGRTQTEAFF
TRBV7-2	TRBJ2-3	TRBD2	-	TGTGCCAGCAGCGCGCGGGGACTAGCGGGAGATACGCAGTATTTT	CASSARGLAGDTQYF
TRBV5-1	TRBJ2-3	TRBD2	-	TGCGCCAGCAGCCTCAGACTAGCATCAGATACGCAGTATTTT	CASSLRLASDTQYF
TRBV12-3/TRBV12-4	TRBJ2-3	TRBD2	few	TGTGCCAGCAGTTTAGGGCTAGCGGAGCATACGCAGTATTTT	CASSLGLAEHTQYF
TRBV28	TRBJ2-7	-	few	TGTGCCAGCACTAACCTCTACGAGCAGTACTTC	CASTNLYEQYF
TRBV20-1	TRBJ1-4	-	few	TGCAGTGCTCCCCACAGGGTGGTTTATGAAAAACTGTTTTTT	CSAPHRVVYEKLFF
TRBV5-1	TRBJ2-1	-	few	TGCGCCAGCAGCCTGGACTATGGGGGAATCTACAATGAGCAGTTCTTC	CASSLDYGGIYNEQFF
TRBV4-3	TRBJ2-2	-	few	TGCGCCAGCGGCCTAGGGAGGGGGCCCTACACCGGGGAGCTGTTTTTT	CASGLGRGPYTGELFF
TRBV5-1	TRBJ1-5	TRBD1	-	TGCGCCAGCAGCCCGGGACAGGTAAAGGATCAGCCCCAGCATTTT	CASSPGQVKDQPQHF
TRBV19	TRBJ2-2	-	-	TGTGCCAGTAGTATACGGGCCGGGGAGCTGTTTTTT	CASSIRAGELFF
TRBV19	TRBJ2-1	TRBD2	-	TGTGCCAGTAGACAAGCGGGAGGGGTCAACAATGAGCAGTTCTTC	CASRQAGGVNNEQFF
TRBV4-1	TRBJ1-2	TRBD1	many	TGCGCCAGCAGCCCTTGGACAGGAACTAACTATGGCTACACCTTC	CASSPWTGTNYGYTF
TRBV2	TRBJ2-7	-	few	TGTGCCAGCATAGCAGGGGGGTACTCCTACGAGCAGTACTTC	CASIAGGYSYEQYF
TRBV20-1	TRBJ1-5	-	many	TGCAGTGCTAGAACTGGAGGGGTGGGCAATCAGCCCCAGCATTTT	CSARTGGVGNQPQHF
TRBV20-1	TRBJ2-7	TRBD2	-	TGCAGTGCTCCCCCAGCGGGCGGGGGGGCCTACGAGCAGTACTTC	CSAPPAGGGAYEQYF
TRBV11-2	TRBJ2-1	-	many	TGTGCCAGCAGCCCCCGTGGAGGGGGCTTGGGTATTTCCAATGAGCAGTTCTTC	CASSPRGGGLGISNEQFF
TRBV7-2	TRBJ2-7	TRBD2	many	TGTGCCAGCAGCTTAGTCGGCGGGGGGGCATTGGGCGAGCAGTACTTC	CASSLVGGGALGEQYF
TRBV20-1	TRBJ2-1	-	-	TGCAGCGCCGACTATATGGGTAGCAATGAGCAGTTCTTC	CSADYMGSNEQFF
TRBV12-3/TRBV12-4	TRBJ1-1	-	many	TGTGCCAGCAGTTTAGAGACCGCAGGTGAAGCTTTCTTT	CASSLETAGEAFF
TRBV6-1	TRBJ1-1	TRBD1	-	TGTGCCATTCTGTTGGCAGGACAGGGGGCGTACACTGAAGCTTTCTTT	CAILLAGQGAYTEAFF
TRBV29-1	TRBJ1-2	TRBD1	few	TGCAGCGTTAACCCGAGACAGGGGACTAACTATGGCTACACCTTC	CSVNPRQGTNYGYTF
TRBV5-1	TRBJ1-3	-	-	TGCGCCAGCAGCACAGGTGACCCTGGAAACACCATATATTTT	CASSTGDPGNTIYF
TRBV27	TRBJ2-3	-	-	TGTGCCAGCAGTTTCCGACTAATTAGCACAGATACGCAGTATTTT	CASSFRLISTDTQYF
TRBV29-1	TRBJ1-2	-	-	TGCAGCGTTGATTTAGCAGGGAGGGAAGGCTACACCTTC	CSVDLAGREGYTF
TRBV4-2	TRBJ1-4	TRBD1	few	TGTGCCAGCAGCCAAGACCCCAGACTAGGACAGGGTGGTAAACTGTTTTTT	CASSQDPRLGQGGKLFF
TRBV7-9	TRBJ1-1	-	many	TGTGCCAGCAGTCTAGGCATGGGAGGGTACACTGAAGCTTTCTTT	CASSLGMGGYTEAFF
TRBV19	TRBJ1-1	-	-	TGTGCCAGTAGTATAGTAGGAGACAATGAAGCTTTCTTT	CASSIVGDNEAFF
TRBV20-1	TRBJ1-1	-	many	TGCAGTGCCCGACGAGGACAGAGGAACACTGAAGCTTTCTTT	CSARRGQRNTEAFF
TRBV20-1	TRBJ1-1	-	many	TGCAGTGCTAGAGGCATGGGGGGAGCTTTCTTT	CSARGMGGAFF
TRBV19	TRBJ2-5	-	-	TGTGCCAGTAGTATGGGTAGGCCCCATCGGGGGGAGACCCAGTACTTC	CASSMGRPHRGETQYF
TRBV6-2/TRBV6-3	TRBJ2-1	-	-	TGTGCCAGCACTGGGCAGGGGAGAAATGAGCAGTTCTTC	CASTGQGRNEQFF
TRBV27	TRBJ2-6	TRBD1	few	TGTGCCAGCAGCCAACAGGGGTCTATGGGTCCCGGGGCCAACGTCCTGACTTTC	CASSQQGSMGPGANVLTF
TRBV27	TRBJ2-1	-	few	TGTGCCAGCAGTTTTCTCGGGAGAGTCAATGAGCAGTTCTTC	CASSFLGRVNEQFF
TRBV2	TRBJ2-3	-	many	TGTGCCAGCAGAATCGGCGGGATGCCCACATATACGCAGTATTTT	CASRIGGMPTYTQYF
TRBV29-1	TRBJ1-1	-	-	TGCAGCGTTGCCCCCGGACAGAGTTCCACTGAAGCTTTCTTT	CSVAPGQSSTEAFF
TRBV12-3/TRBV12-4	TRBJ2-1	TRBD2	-	TGTGCCAGCACCTTGGGACTAGCTCGGGGCAATGAGCAGTTCTTC	CASTLGLARGNEQFF
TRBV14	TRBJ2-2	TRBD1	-	TGTGCCAGCAGCCAAGATCTTCTAACAGGGGATAAGAACACCGGGGAGCTGTTTTTT	CASSQDLLTGDKNTGELFF
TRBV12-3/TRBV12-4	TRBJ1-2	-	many	TGTGCCAGCAGCCTCCCGGGAGCCTATGGCTACACCTTC	CASSLPGAYGYTF
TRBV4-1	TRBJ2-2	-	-	TGCGCCAGCAGCCAACGGCAGATTAACACCGGGGAGCTGTTTTTT	CASSQRQINTGELFF